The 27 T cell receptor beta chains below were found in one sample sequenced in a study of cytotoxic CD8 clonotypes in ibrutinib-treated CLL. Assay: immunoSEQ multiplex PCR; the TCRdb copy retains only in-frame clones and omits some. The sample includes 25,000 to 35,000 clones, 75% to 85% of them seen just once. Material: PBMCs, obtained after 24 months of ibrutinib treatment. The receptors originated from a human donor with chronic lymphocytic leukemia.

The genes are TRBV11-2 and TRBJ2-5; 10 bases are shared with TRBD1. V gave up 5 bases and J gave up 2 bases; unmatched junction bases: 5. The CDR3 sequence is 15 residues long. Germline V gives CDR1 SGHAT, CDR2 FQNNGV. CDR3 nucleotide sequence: TGTGCCAGCAGCGGACGGGACAGGGGACAAGAGACCCAGTACTTC. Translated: CASSGRDRGQETQYF.

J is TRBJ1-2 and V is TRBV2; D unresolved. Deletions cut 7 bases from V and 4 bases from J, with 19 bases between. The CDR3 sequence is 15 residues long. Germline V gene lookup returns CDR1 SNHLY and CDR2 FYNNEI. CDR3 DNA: TGTGCCAGCAAAGACACCATGACGGTCCTCTATGGCTACACCTTC. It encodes CASKDTMTVLYGYTF.

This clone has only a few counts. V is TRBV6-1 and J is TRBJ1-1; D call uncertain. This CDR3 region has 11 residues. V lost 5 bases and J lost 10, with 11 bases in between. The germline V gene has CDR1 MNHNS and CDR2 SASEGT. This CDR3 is CASSYGLRAFF. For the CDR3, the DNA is TGTGCCAGCAGTTACGGCTTGAGAGCTTTCTTT.

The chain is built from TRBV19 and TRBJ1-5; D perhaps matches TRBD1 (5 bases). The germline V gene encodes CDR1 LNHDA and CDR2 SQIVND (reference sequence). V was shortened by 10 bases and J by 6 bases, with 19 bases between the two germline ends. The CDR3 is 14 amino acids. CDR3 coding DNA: TGTGCCACCAAAGTGGGGGGGACCCGTCAGCCCCAGCATTTT. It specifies CATKVGGTRQPQHF.

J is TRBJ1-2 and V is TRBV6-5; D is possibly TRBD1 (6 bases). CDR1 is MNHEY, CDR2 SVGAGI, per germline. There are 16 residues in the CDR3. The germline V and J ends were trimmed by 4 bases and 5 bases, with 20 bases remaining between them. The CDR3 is CASSLTTIQGSYGYTF. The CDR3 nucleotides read TGTGCCAGCAGTTTGACGACAATTCAGGGGTCATATGGCTACACCTTC.

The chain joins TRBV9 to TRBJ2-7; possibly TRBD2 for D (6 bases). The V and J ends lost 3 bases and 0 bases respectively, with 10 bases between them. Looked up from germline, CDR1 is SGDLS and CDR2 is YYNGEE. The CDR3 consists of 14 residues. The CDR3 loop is CASSAASASYEQYF. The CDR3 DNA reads TGTGCCAGCAGCGCCGCTAGCGCCTCCTACGAGCAGTACTTC.

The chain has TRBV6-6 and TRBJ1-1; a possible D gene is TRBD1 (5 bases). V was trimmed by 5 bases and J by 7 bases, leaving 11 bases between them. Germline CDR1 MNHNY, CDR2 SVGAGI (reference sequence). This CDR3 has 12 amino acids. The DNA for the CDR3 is TGTGCCAGCAGTGGGGACGGTAGTGAAGCTTTCTTT. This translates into CASSGDGSEAFF.

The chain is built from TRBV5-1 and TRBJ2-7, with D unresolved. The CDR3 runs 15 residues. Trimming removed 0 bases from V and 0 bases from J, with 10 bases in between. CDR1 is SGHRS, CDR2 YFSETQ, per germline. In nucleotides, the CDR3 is TGCGCCAGCAGCTTGGCCGGACCTAGCTCCTACGAGCAGTACTTC. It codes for CASSLAGPSSYEQYF.

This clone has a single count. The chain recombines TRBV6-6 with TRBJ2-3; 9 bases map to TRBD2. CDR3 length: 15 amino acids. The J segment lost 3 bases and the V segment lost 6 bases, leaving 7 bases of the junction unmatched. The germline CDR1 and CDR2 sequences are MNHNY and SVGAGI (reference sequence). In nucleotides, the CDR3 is TGTGCCAGCAGCATTAGCGGGGGATATACAGATACGCAGTATTTT. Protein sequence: CASSISGGYTDTQYF.

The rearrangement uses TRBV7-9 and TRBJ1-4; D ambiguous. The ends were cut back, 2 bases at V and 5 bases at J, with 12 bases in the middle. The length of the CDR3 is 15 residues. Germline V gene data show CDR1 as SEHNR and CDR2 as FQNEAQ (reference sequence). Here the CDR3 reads CASSLTRDPNEKLFF. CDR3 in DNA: TGTGCCAGCAGCTTAACAAGAGATCCGAATGAAAAACTGTTTTTT.

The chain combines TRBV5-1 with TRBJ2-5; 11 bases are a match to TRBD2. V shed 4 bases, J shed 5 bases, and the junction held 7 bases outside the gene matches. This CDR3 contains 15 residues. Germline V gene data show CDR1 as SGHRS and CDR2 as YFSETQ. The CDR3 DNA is TGCGCCAGCAGCCAACTAGCGGGGGTCGGGGAGACCCAGTACTTC. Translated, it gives CASSQLAGVGETQYF.

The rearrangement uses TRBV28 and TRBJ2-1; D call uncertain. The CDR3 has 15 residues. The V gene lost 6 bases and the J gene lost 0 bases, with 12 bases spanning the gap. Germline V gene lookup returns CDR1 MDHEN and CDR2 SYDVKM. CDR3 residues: CASRSTLNSYNEQFF. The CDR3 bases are TGTGCCAGCAGGTCGACACTTAACTCCTACAATGAGCAGTTCTTC. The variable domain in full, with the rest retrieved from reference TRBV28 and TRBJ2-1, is DVKVTQSSRYLVKRTGEKVFLECVQDMDHENMFWYRQDPGLGLRLIYFSYDVKMKEKGDIPEGYSVSREKKERFSLILESASTNQTSMYLCASRSTLNSYNEQFFGPGTRLTVL.

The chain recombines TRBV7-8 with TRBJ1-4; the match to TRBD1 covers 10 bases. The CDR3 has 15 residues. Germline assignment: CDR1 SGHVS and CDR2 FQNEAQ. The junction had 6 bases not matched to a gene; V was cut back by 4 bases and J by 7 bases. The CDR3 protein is CASSYRQGAGEKLFF. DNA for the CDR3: TGTGCCAGCAGCTACCGACAGGGGGCGGGTGAAAAACTGTTTTTT.

CDR3 protein: CATSRDLLAGGTYNEQFF. CDR3 nucleotides: TGTGCCACCAGCAGAGATTTGCTAGCGGGGGGCACCTACAATGAGCAGTTCTTC. The chain employs TRBV15 and TRBJ2-1; 11 nucleotides align to TRBD2. The J segment lost 2 bases and the V segment lost 0 bases, leaving 6 bases of the junction unmatched. Germline V gene data show CDR1 as LNHNV and CDR2 as YYDKDF (reference sequence). CDR3 size: 18 residues.

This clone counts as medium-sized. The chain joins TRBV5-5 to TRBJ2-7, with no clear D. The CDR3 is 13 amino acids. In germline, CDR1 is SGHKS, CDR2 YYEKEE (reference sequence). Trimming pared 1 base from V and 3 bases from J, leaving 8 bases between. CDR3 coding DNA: TGTGCCAGCAGCTTGACCAGTCACTACGAGCAGTACTTC. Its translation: CASSLTSHYEQYF.

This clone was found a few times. The CDR3 reads CASRAGGGTEAFF. CDR3 nucleotide sequence: TGTGCCAGCAGGGCGGGGGGGGGCACTGAAGCTTTCTTT. This sequence joins TRBV27 and TRBJ1-1, with TRBD1 as a possible D gene (5 bases). Trimming shortened V by 6 bases and J by 4 bases, and 12 bases separated the two germline ends. CDR3 length: 13 amino acids. Germline V gives CDR1 MNHEY, CDR2 SMNVEV (reference sequence).

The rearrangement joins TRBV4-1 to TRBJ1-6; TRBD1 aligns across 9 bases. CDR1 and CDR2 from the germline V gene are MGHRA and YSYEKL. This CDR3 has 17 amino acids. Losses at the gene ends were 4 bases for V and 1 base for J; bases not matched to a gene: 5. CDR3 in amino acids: CASSPGTGRSYNSPLHF. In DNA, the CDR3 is TGCGCCAGCAGCCCGGGGACAGGGAGGTCCTATAATTCACCCCTCCACTTT.

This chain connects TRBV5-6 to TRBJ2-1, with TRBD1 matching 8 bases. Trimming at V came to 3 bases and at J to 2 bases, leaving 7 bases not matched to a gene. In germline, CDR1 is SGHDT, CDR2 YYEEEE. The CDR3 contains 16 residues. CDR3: CASSSDRGPPYNEQFF. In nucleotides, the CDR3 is TGTGCCAGCAGCTCCGACAGGGGCCCCCCCTACAATGAGCAGTTCTTC.

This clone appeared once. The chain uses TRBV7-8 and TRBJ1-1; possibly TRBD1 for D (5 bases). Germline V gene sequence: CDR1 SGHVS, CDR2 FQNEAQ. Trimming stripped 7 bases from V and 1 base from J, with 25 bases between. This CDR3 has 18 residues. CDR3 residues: CASTETRGGGARNTEAFF. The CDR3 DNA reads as TGTGCCAGCACGGAGACTCGTGGGGGTGGGGCCCGGAACACTGAAGCTTTCTTT.

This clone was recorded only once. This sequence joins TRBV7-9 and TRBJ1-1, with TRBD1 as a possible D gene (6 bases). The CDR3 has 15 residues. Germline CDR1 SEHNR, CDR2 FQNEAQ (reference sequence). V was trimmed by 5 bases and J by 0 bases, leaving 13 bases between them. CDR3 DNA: TGTGCCAGCAGCCCGCAGGGGCAGTTGAACACTGAAGCTTTCTTT. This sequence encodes CASSPQGQLNTEAFF.

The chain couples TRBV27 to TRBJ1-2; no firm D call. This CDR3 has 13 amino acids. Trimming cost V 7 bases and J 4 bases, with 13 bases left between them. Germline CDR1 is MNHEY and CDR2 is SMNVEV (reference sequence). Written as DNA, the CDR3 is TGTGCCAGCACCTCACGGGATTCCTATGGCTACACCTTC. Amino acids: CASTSRDSYGYTF.

CDR3 protein: CASSISGGDLYEQYF. For the CDR3, the DNA is TGTGCCAGCAGTATTAGCGGGGGCGACTTGTACGAGCAGTACTTC. The chain is built from TRBV27 and TRBJ2-7; 9 bases match TRBD2. Per germline, CDR1 MNHEY and CDR2 SMNVEV (reference sequence). CDR3 length equals 15 residues. Losses at the gene ends were 5 bases for V and 4 bases for J; bases not matched to a gene: 9.

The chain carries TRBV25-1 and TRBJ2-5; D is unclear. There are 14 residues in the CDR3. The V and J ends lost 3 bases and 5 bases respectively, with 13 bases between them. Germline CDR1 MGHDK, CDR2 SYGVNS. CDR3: CASSELPPEETQYF. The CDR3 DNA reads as TGTGCCAGCAGTGAGTTACCCCCCGAGGAGACCCAGTACTTC. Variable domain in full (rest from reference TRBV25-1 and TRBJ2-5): EADIYQTPRYLVIGTGKKITLECSQTMGHDKMYWYQQDPGMELHLIHYSYGVNSTEKGDLSSESTVSRIRTEHFPLTLESARPSHTSQYLCASSELPPEETQYFGPGTRLLVL.

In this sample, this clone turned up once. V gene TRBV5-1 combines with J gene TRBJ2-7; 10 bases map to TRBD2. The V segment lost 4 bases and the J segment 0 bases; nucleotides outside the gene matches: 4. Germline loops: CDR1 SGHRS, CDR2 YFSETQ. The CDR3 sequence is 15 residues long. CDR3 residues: CASSLGLASSYEQYF. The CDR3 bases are TGCGCCAGCAGCCTGGGACTAGCGTCCTCCTACGAGCAGTACTTC.

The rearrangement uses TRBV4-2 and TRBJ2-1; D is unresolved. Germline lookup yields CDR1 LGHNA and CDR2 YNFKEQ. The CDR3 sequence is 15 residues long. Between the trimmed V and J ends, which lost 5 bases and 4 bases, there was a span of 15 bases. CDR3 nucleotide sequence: TGTGCCAGCAGCACCCCCGCGACTGGATACAATGAGCAGTTCTTC. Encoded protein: CASSTPATGYNEQFF.

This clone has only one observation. The CDR3 DNA reads TGTGCCAGCAGCTTAGTCCAACAGCCGGCAACTAATGAAAAACTGTTTTTT. It is translated as CASSLVQQPATNEKLFF. The rearrangement joins TRBV7-2 to TRBJ1-4; the D is unclear. Germline V lookup: CDR1 SGHTA, CDR2 FQGNSA. Trimming took off 1 base at V and 0 bases at J, with 12 bases between the two ends. This CDR3 is 17 amino acids long.

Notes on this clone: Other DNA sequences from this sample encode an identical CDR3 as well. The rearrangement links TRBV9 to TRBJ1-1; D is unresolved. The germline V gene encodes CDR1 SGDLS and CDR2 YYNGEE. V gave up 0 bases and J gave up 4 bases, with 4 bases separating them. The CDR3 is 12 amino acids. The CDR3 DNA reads TGTGCCAGCAGCGTAGGTGGCACTGAAGCTTTCTTT. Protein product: CASSVGGTEAFF.